Listed here are 28 T cell receptor beta chains from one sample, sequenced in a study of neurological immune-mediated disorders. TCRdb re-analysed the 5' RACE reads in MiXCR, keeping a single row per CDR3 protein. The sample records around 130,000 distinct CDR3 sequences, more than 2.5% being singletons. Sequences were obtained from PBMCs. These receptors originate from a woman aged 25 to 39 with multiple sclerosis.

The sample holds many counts of this clonotype. The chain links TRBV7-2 to TRBJ1-5, with a possible D match to TRBD1 (6 bases). This CDR3 comprises 15 residues. The germline V gene encodes CDR1 SGHTA and CDR2 FQGNSA. V gave up 1 base and J gave up 2 bases, with 9 bases separating them. For the CDR3, the DNA is TGTGCCAGCAGCTTAGAAGAGGGGGGCAATCAGCCCCAGCATTTT. Translated: CASSLEEGGNQPQHF.

This chain links TRBV30 with TRBJ2-7; 9 nucleotides match TRBD1. V lost 0 bases, J lost 5 bases, and 8 bases stayed unmatched. From germline, CDR1 is GTSNPN and CDR2 SVGIG (reference sequence). The CDR3 runs 15 residues. CDR3 DNA sequence: TGTGCCTGGAGTGTACGATGGACAGGGGACGACGAGCAGTACTTC. Translation gives CAWSVRWTGDDEQYF.

This clonotype was detected many times. The J gene is TRBJ2-7, the V gene TRBV6-5, with D possibly called TRBD1 or TRBD2 (5 bases each). With 2 bases removed from V and 1 base from J, the gap between germline ends came to 9 bases. CDR1 is MNHEY, CDR2 SVGAGI, per germline. The CDR3 runs to 14 residues. Here the CDR3 DNA reads TGTGCCAGCAGTTACGTGAGGGGTTCCTACGAGCAGTACTTC. This sequence encodes CASSYVRGSYEQYF.

The table lists this clonotype with many counts. V is TRBV7-2 and J is TRBJ2-7; 7 bases are shared with TRBD1. Germline V gene data show CDR1 as SGHTA and CDR2 as FQGNSA. J lost 4 bases, V lost 5 bases, and 2 bases had no gene match. The CDR3 runs to 12 residues. CDR3 DNA: TGTGCCAGCAGCCAGACAGGGTACGAGCAGTACTTC. This codes for CASSQTGYEQYF.

This clonotype was counted at least ten times. The V and J genes are TRBV24-1 and TRBJ2-2; D gene ambiguous. Germline-derived CDR1 and CDR2 are KGHDR and SFDVKD. This CDR3 is built from 12 residues. V dropped 5 bases and J dropped 7 bases, with 7 bases sitting between them. The CDR3, as DNA: TGTGCCACCAGTGCGGGTGACGGGGAGCTGTTTTTT. Protein sequence: CATSAGDGELFF.

At least ten counts were recorded for this clonotype. The chain recombines TRBV20-1 with TRBJ2-3; 10 bases align to TRBD2. The CDR3 has 14 amino acids. V lost 6 bases and J lost 6; bases outside the gene matches: 9. Germline V gives CDR1 DFQATT, CDR2 SNEGSKA (reference sequence). The CDR3 nucleotides are TGCAGTGCACAGTCGAGCGGGGGGGCGGATACGCAGTATTTT. Translation: CSAQSSGGADTQYF.

Many counts were recorded for this clonotype. The CDR3 is CSVVRDRVFSTEAFF. The DNA for the CDR3 is TGCAGCGTCGTAAGGGACAGGGTTTTTAGCACTGAAGCTTTCTTT. V gene TRBV29-1 combines with J gene TRBJ1-1; 9 bases line up with TRBD1. V lost 6 bases and J lost 4; bases outside the gene matches: 12. CDR1 SQVTM and CDR2 ANQGSEA come from the germline V gene. This CDR3 is built from 15 residues.

This clonotype was seen at least ten times. The chain is built from TRBV6-4 and TRBJ2-7; tentatively, D is TRBD1 (5 bases). The germline V gene has CDR1 MRHNA and CDR2 SNTAGT. V was cut by 6 bases and J by 3 bases, with 21 bases left in between. The CDR3 loop spans 16 amino acids. The CDR3 DNA is TGTGCCAGCAGAGCAGACAGAACGTTTGGTGTCTACGAGCAGTACTTC. This codes for CASRADRTFGVYEQYF.

This clonotype was counted ten times or more. The J gene is TRBJ2-5, the V gene TRBV20-1; D gene ambiguous. Germline-derived CDR1 and CDR2 are DFQATT and SNEGSKA (reference sequence). The CDR3 is 13 residues long. Trimming left V 6 bases short and J 1 base short, with 12 bases between. CDR3 in DNA: TGCAGTGCCGAACATTTATCCCAAGAGACCCAGTACTTC. It encodes CSAEHLSQETQYF.

This clonotype was detected many times. The rearrangement uses TRBV20-1 and TRBJ2-7; D gene uncertain. V was pared by 3 bases and J by 6 bases, with 12 bases between. The CDR3 is made up of 12 amino acids. Germline assignment: CDR1 DFQATT and CDR2 SNEGSKA (reference sequence). CDR3 in DNA: TGCAGTGCTAGTCGGCGTCCGGGCGAGCAGTACTTC. Amino acid sequence: CSASRRPGEQYF.

This clonotype was seen ten or more times. The chain employs TRBV5-1 and TRBJ1-4, with TRBD1 as a possible D gene (5 bases). This CDR3 region has 15 residues. The V end lost 7 bases, the J end lost 7 bases, and 20 bases lay between the germline ends. CDR1 and CDR2 (germline): SGHRS, YFSETQ. The CDR3: CASSRNVGEGEKLFF. Written as DNA, the CDR3 is TGCGCCAGCTCCCGTAACGTAGGGGAGGGTGAAAAACTGTTTTTT.

This clonotype was observed many times. This chain joins TRBV19 and TRBJ2-7; D is unresolved. The germline V and J ends were trimmed by 0 bases and 1 base, with 13 bases remaining between them. This CDR3 is 16 amino acids long. Germline V gene sequence: CDR1 LNHDA, CDR2 SQIVND (reference sequence). CDR3 sequence (DNA): TGTGCCAGTAGTATAGAGGCGGTCGGCCCGTCCTACGAGCAGTACTTC. Its translation is CASSIEAVGPSYEQYF.

This clonotype was recorded many times. The chain employs TRBV5-1 and TRBJ1-2, with TRBD1 matching over 9 bases. V dropped 0 bases and J dropped 4; count of bases not matched to a gene: 1. CDR1 is SGHRS, CDR2 YFSETQ, per germline. The length of the CDR3 is 14 residues. CDR3 coding DNA: TGCGCCAGCAGCTTGGCGACAGGGGGCTATGGCTACACCTTC. Protein: CASSLATGGYGYTF.

The chain recombines TRBV27 with TRBJ2-4, with D maybe TRBD2 (6 bases). Trimming took off 2 bases at V and 8 bases at J, with 10 bases between the two ends. Germline assignment: CDR1 MNHEY and CDR2 SMNVEV (reference sequence). This CDR3 spans 13 amino acids. CDR3 sequence (DNA): TGTGCCAGCAGTTTACTTCCGGGGGACATTCAGTACTTC. This sequence encodes CASSLLPGDIQYF.

This clonotype showed up many times. V gene TRBV6-2 or TRBV6-3 combines with J gene TRBJ2-1, with 10 positions matching TRBD2. J lost 1 base, V lost 6 bases, and 6 bases had no gene match. The V gene's germline CDR1 is MNHEY and CDR2 SVGEGT. CDR3 length equals 16 residues. The CDR3 sequence is CASRGPAGGSYNEQFF. CDR3 coding DNA: TGTGCCAGCAGGGGACCAGCGGGAGGGTCCTACAATGAGCAGTTCTTC.

This clonotype was observed many times. The CDR3 nucleotides are TGCGCCAGCAGCCCCGAGGCCGGACATACCGGCGGGGAGCTGTTTTTT. It yields the protein CASSPEAGHTGGELFF. The chain joins TRBV5-1 to TRBJ2-2; the D gene is possibly TRBD1 (5 bases). The CDR3 extends over 16 amino acids. From germline, CDR1 is SGHRS and CDR2 YFSETQ. The V end lost 4 bases, the J end lost 7 bases, and 20 bases lay between the germline ends.

This clonotype was seen at least ten times. The rearrangement joins TRBV12-3 or TRBV12-4 to TRBJ1-6; TRBD1 is a possible D gene (5 bases). The CDR3 runs to 15 residues. Trimming took 6 bases from V and 5 from J, leaving 14 bases between them. The chain's CDR3 is CASRAGQANNSPLHF. The CDR3 bases are TGTGCCAGCAGGGCAGGGCAGGCTAATAATTCACCCCTCCACTTT.

In this sample, this clonotype turned up many times. The gene calls are TRBV20-1 and TRBJ2-1; 10 bases map to TRBD2. CDR3 length: 16 residues. Per germline, CDR1 DFQATT and CDR2 SNEGSKA (reference sequence). V shed 4 bases and J 3 bases; nucleotides not matched to a gene: 9. CDR3 in amino acids: CSATALAGGNYNEQFF. For the CDR3, the DNA is TGCAGTGCTACCGCCTTAGCGGGAGGAAACTACAATGAGCAGTTCTTC.

This clonotype showed up many times. The genes are TRBV20-1 and TRBJ2-1; D gene uncertain. V was trimmed by 6 bases and J by 8 bases, leaving 11 bases between them. Germline V gene sequence: CDR1 DFQATT, CDR2 SNEGSKA (reference sequence). The CDR3 runs to 11 residues. The CDR3 region is CSASTTDEQFF. Written as DNA, the CDR3 is TGCAGTGCCTCTACCACCGATGAGCAGTTCTTC.

This clonotype was seen ten or more times. J is TRBJ2-2 and V is TRBV5-1; 7 nucleotides align to TRBD1. This CDR3 has 15 residues. Unmatched junction bases numbered 8, after V lost 5 bases and J lost 4 bases. CDR1 and CDR2 (germline): SGHRS, YFSETQ. The CDR3 DNA reads TGCGCCAGCAGTCGAGGGGGCGTAAGCACCGGGGAGCTGTTTTTT. Translation gives CASSRGGVSTGELFF.

This clonotype was counted ten times or more. This rearrangement joins TRBV7-2 to TRBJ1-4; the match to TRBD1 covers 9 bases. This CDR3 has 15 amino acids. Germline lookup yields CDR1 SGHTA and CDR2 FQGNSA. V lost 1 base, J lost 7 bases, and 4 bases stayed unmatched. CDR3 in amino acids: CASSLVRDRVEKLFF. CDR3 in DNA: TGTGCCAGCAGCTTAGTACGGGACAGGGTTGAAAAACTGTTTTTT.

The table lists this clonotype with many counts. The chain recombines TRBV27 with TRBJ2-7; TRBD2 is a possible D gene (6 bases). The CDR3 spans 14 residues. The V end was cut by 6 bases, the J end by 3 bases, with 15 bases between. Germline values: CDR1 MNHEY, CDR2 SMNVEV (reference sequence). The CDR3 loop is CASRPAGRRYEQYF. CDR3 in DNA: TGTGCCAGCAGACCCGCGGGACGGCGCTACGAGCAGTACTTC.

Ten or more counts support this clonotype. The CDR3 coding sequence is TGCGCCAGCAGCCAAGATCTCAGCGGACAGGGTGTCACAGATACGCAGTATTTT. Residues: CASSQDLSGQGVTDTQYF. The chain couples TRBV4-3 to TRBJ2-3, with 8 bases lining up with TRBD1. The length of the CDR3 is 18 residues. Per germline, CDR1 LGHNA and CDR2 YSLEER. V lost 0 bases, J lost 2 bases, and 10 bases stayed unmatched.

This clonotype was seen many times. V and J are TRBV14 and TRBJ2-7, with D possibly matching TRBD2 (5 bases). CDR1 and CDR2 from the germline V gene are SGHDN and FVKESK. Trimming removed 1 base at V and 2 bases at J, with 15 bases between. CDR3 length equals 16 residues. In DNA form, the CDR3 reads TGTGCCAGCAGCCAAGTGTACAGCGGAGACCCCTACGAGCAGTACTTC. Protein sequence: CASSQVYSGDPYEQYF.

This clonotype came up many times. The chain recombines TRBV18 with TRBJ1-1; D not certain. This CDR3 is built from 15 residues. Trimming took 5 bases from V and 3 from J, leaving 16 bases between them. Germline CDR1 KGHSH, CDR2 LQKENI. Written as DNA, the CDR3 is TGTGCCAGCTCAAATCTACAGAAAAGGGACACTGAAGCTTTCTTT. Protein product: CASSNLQKRDTEAFF.

Ten or more counts support this clonotype. The rearrangement uses TRBV9 and TRBJ2-5, with D tentatively TRBD1 or TRBD2 (6 bases each). The CDR3 sequence is 15 residues long. The ends were cut back, 2 bases at V and 5 bases at J, with 16 bases in the middle. Germline CDR1 and CDR2: SGDLS and YYNGEE. This CDR3 is CASSVAGQGFETQYF. CDR3 bases: TGTGCCAGCAGCGTCGCGGGGCAGGGGTTTGAGACCCAGTACTTC.

This clonotype was detected ten times or more. The V gene is TRBV12-3 or TRBV12-4, the J gene TRBJ1-3; D may be TRBD1 (5 bases). The V end lost 6 bases, the J end lost 3 bases, and 12 bases lay between the germline ends. This CDR3 is built from 14 residues. CDR3 in DNA: TGTGCCAGCAGCGACAGTGCTTATGGAAACACCATATATTTT. This codes for CASSDSAYGNTIYF.

This clonotype was seen at least ten times. The chain uses TRBV5-1 and TRBJ2-3; 14 bases fit TRBD2. CDR1 SGHRS and CDR2 YFSETQ come from the germline V gene. The CDR3 has 18 amino acids. V shed 4 bases and J 6 bases; nucleotides not matched to a gene: 13. CDR3 nucleotide sequence: TGCGCCAGCAGCGGATCCGGGACTAGCGGGGGCCGGGGCGATACGCAGTATTTT. Translating gives CASSGSGTSGGRGDTQYF.